The T cell receptor beta chain under discussion was sequenced for a study of blood T cell repertoires in COVID-19. Study as a whole: COVID-19 samples from acute and convalescent phases originated in the United States, Italy and Spain. T cells, B-cell-depleted T cells, or PBMCs provided the cDNA or gDNA that served as material.

Only in-frame clones appear in the TCRdb table, and some are missing; sequencing was by immunoSEQ multiplex PCR. The sample records about 160,000 clones, 90% being singletons. CDR1 is MNHEY and CDR2 is SVGAGI in the germline V gene. The CDR3 spans 15 residues. Trimming cost V 0 bases and J 8 bases; bases outside gene matches: 9. This TCR was recovered from a man aged 55 to 70 with active or convalescent COVID-19. This chain connects TRBV6-5 to TRBJ1-2; 7 bases are shared with TRBD1. Input material: peripheral blood. DNA of the CDR3: TGTGCCAGCAGTTACTCCCGACAGGGCTCAAAGGGCTACACCTTC. Its translation: CASSYSRQGSKGYTF.